This TCR beta chain was observed in a study of beta chain features in type 1 diabetes. Whole-study results and caveats: TCRB rearrangement may or may not be influenced by HLA type; here this remained unresolved. Among patients with Type 1 diabetes, TCRB CDR3s were moderately but significantly shorter in every one of the four CD4+ subsets.

This CDR3 spans 15 amino acids. The germline V gene has CDR1 SGHRS and CDR2 YFSETQ. V lost 6 bases to trimming and J lost 5 bases, with 20 bases between them. cDNA synthesis used the whole RNA isolate, giving expressed TCRB sequences. Generated by immunoSEQ multiplex PCR, the TCRdb table keeps only in-frame clones and is missing some. The sample contains approximately 600,000 clones, 9.5% to 15% of which appear only once. This clone appeared a few times. Antigen unknown. This clonotype originated in a man aged 30 to 39 with type 1 diabetes. Sample: naive CD4+ T cells from blood. The chain uses TRBV5-1 and TRBJ2-5; D possibly corresponds to TRBD2 (7 bases). The CDR3 nucleotides are TGCGCCAGCAACACCCGACCGGGGGGCCGGGAGACCCAGTACTTC. It is translated as CASNTRPGGRETQYF.